This is a list of T cell receptor beta chains from one sample in a study of Tregs in tolerant kidney transplant recipients. The method was immunoSEQ multiplex PCR; TCRdb's version includes in-frame clones alone and lacks a portion of them. The table records approximately 60,000 clones, about 83% of them present only once. The sample consisted of CD4+ T cells from blood. Receptors originate from a human donor in good health. CDR3s include the opening cysteine and the closing phenylalanine or tryptophan. Each record gives: clone size, V gene, J gene, D gene, CDR3 protein, CDR3 DNA. D genes are given only for firm matches. Not every row has a clone size; where given, it reads once, few, many or a size class.

-	TRBV2	TRBJ2-3	-	CASSEDGNTQYF	TGTGCCAGCAGTGAAGACGGAAATACGCAGTATTTT
-	TRBV7-2	TRBJ2-1	TRBD2	CASSWSLAGGNEQFF	TGTGCCAGCAGTTGGAGCCTAGCGGGAGGAAATGAGCAGTTCTTC
-	TRBV7-8	TRBJ1-3	TRBD1	CASSSRGQEGAGNTIYF	TGTGCCAGCAGCTCACGCGGACAGGAGGGAGCTGGAAACACCATATATTTT
-	TRBV14	TRBJ2-4	TRBD1	CASSPWTGAIQYF	TGTGCCAGCAGCCCCTGGACAGGGGCCATTCAGTACTTC
-	TRBV7-3	TRBJ2-6	-	CASSCGRLQSRANVLTF	TGTGCCAGCAGCTGTGGTCGCTTACAAAGTCGGGCCAACGTCCTGACTTTC
-	TRBV5-6	TRBJ2-4	TRBD1	CASSSDGTGGIQYF	TGTGCCAGCAGCTCGGACGGGACAGGGGGCATTCAGTACTTC
-	TRBV11-2	TRBJ1-2	TRBD1	CASSLGLPGQTSYGYTF	TGTGCCAGCAGCTTAGGATTGCCGGGACAGACGTCCTATGGCTACACCTTC
-	TRBV29-1	TRBJ1-2	TRBD1	CSVDRANYGYTF	TGCAGCGTGGACAGGGCTAACTATGGCTACACCTTC
-	TRBV27	TRBJ2-3	-	CASSFELGTTSQYTQYF	TGTGCCAGCAGTTTTGAACTGGGGACGACAAGTCAGTATACGCAGTATTTT
once	TRBV4-1	TRBJ2-5	-	CASSQDGAGFKETQYF	TGCGCCAGCAGCCAAGATGGCGCAGGGTTTAAGGAGACCCAGTACTTC
-	TRBV6-6	TRBJ2-1	-	CASTQTSLGTEQFF	TGTGCCAGCACCCAAACTAGCCTGGGTACGGAGCAGTTCTTC
-	TRBV7-6	TRBJ2-1	TRBD2	CASSSRLLAGNYNEQFF	TGTGCCAGCAGCTCACGGCTACTAGCGGGAAACTACAATGAGCAGTTCTTC
-	TRBV7-2	TRBJ2-3	-	CASSLLRDTQYF	TGTGCCAGCAGCTTACTTCGGGATACGCAGTATTTT
-	TRBV7-6	TRBJ1-2	-	CASSLDSGLSYGYTF	TGTGCCAGCAGCTTAGATTCGGGGTTAAGCTATGGCTACACCTTC
-	TRBV6-6	TRBJ1-1	-	CASSLQTGIEAFF	TGTGCCAGCAGCCTCCAGACAGGAATTGAAGCTTTCTTT
-	TRBV29-1	TRBJ2-1	TRBD2	CSVGGGTSGLSYNEQFF	TGCAGCGTGGGGGGCGGGACTAGCGGGCTCTCCTACAATGAGCAGTTCTTC
few	TRBV5-6	TRBJ2-5	TRBD2	CASSPDLAGVETQYF	TGTGCCAGCAGCCCCGACCTAGCGGGAGTGGAGACCCAGTACTTC
-	TRBV7-2	TRBJ1-5	TRBD1	CASTLQGDQPQHF	TGTGCCAGCACCTTACAGGGGGATCAGCCCCAGCATTTT
-	TRBV6-5	TRBJ2-7	-	CASSYWGPSYEQYF	TGTGCCAGCAGTTACTGGGGACCCTCCTACGAGCAGTACTTC
-	TRBV6-5	TRBJ2-7	-	CASSFGLFPKEQYF	TGTGCCAGCAGTTTCGGACTATTCCCTAAAGAGCAGTACTTC
-	TRBV11-3	TRBJ2-5	TRBD2	CASSLVGREGLETQYF	TGTGCCAGCAGCTTAGTGGGGCGGGAGGGGTTGGAGACCCAGTACTTC
-	TRBV2	TRBJ1-1	-	CASSVMRGRTEAFF	TGTGCCAGCAGTGTTATGCGGGGGCGGACTGAAGCTTTCTTT
-	TRBV7-2	TRBJ2-5	TRBD2	CASSPRGLGTKETQYF	TGTGCCAGCAGCCCTCGGGGACTAGGGACGAAAGAGACCCAGTACTTC
-	TRBV7-2	TRBJ1-4	TRBD1	CASSLALGTGVPPNEKLFF	TGTGCCAGCAGCTTAGCGCTTGGGACAGGGGTCCCGCCTAATGAAAAACTGTTTTTT
-	TRBV6-1	TRBJ1-4	-	CAQFPTAYNEKLFF	TGTGCCCAATTTCCGACAGCGTACAATGAAAAACTGTTTTTT
-	TRBV9	TRBJ1-1	TRBD1	CASSPEPTGGTEAFF	TGTGCCAGCAGCCCCGAACCTACAGGGGGAACTGAAGCTTTCTTT
-	TRBV25-1	TRBJ1-1	-	CASIGRAPEAFF	TGTGCCAGCATTGGGAGGGCCCCTGAAGCTTTCTTT
-	TRBV2	TRBJ2-3	-	CASSEIISTDTQYF	TGTGCCAGCAGTGAGATTATTAGCACAGATACGCAGTATTTT
-	TRBV6-4	TRBJ2-7	-	CARDYPSYEQYF	TGTGCCAGGGACTATCCCTCCTACGAGCAGTACTTC
-	TRBV21-1	TRBJ1-2	-	CASSRTGNGYTF	TGTGCCAGCAGCAGGACAGGGAACGGCTACACCTTC
-	TRBV27	TRBJ2-1	TRBD2	CASRSPGLEGGNEQFF	TGTGCCAGCAGATCTCCTGGACTAGAAGGAGGCAATGAGCAGTTCTTC
once	TRBV30	TRBJ2-3	TRBD1	CAWRLQGGGTDTQYF	TGTGCCTGGAGGCTACAGGGGGGCGGCACAGATACGCAGTATTTT
-	TRBV5-1	TRBJ2-7	TRBD1	CASSLNPGQGVHEQYF	TGCGCCAGCAGCTTAAACCCGGGACAGGGAGTCCACGAGCAGTACTTC
-	TRBV29-1	TRBJ2-3	TRBD2	CSVEASGSTDTQYF	TGCAGCGTTGAAGCTAGCGGGAGCACAGATACGCAGTATTTT
medium-sized	TRBV4-1	TRBJ2-7	TRBD1	CASSQDAGTETNEQYF	TGCGCCAGCAGCCAAGACGCCGGGACAGAGACTAACGAGCAGTACTTC
-	TRBV5-4	TRBJ2-5	-	CASSLRPETQYF	TGTGCCAGCAGCTTAAGGCCTGAGACCCAGTACTTC
-	TRBV6-5	TRBJ1-2	TRBD1	CASRLTGGGYTF	TGTGCCAGCAGACTAACAGGGGGCGGCTACACCTTC
-	TRBV29-1	TRBJ2-1	TRBD2	CSGRGGSGYNEQFF	TGCAGCGGGCGCGGGGGGAGCGGCTACAATGAGCAGTTCTTC
-	TRBV2	TRBJ2-1	TRBD2	CASSNLAGEGNEQFF	TGTGCCAGCAGTAATCTAGCGGGGGAAGGCAATGAGCAGTTCTTC
-	TRBV6-5	TRBJ1-1	-	CASSYLGTGFLSEAFF	TGTGCCAGCAGTTACTTAGGAACAGGGTTTCTATCTGAAGCTTTCTTT
-	TRBV19	TRBJ1-2	-	CATKGPGHGYGYTF	TGTGCCACAAAGGGGCCAGGGCATGGCTATGGCTACACCTTC
-	TRBV5-1	TRBJ2-3	-	CASSLGVADGTDTQYF	TGCGCCAGCAGCTTGGGGGTCGCCGACGGTACAGATACGCAGTATTTT
-	TRBV7-9	TRBJ2-7	-	CASRAGQSYEQYF	TGTGCCAGCAGGGCGGGGCAGTCCTACGAGCAGTACTTC
-	TRBV4-2	TRBJ2-7	-	CASSQEALKVSEQYF	TGTGCCAGCAGCCAAGAAGCGTTAAAGGTTTCCGAGCAGTACTTC
-	TRBV27	TRBJ2-3	-	CASTVAGGASTDTQYF	TGTGCCAGCACCGTAGCAGGTGGAGCTAGCACAGATACGCAGTATTTT
-	TRBV7-9	TRBJ2-1	-	CASSLAGLGLPRSGEQFF	TGTGCCAGCAGCTTAGCGGGGTTGGGACTCCCAAGGTCGGGTGAGCAGTTCTTC
-	TRBV2	TRBJ2-3	-	CASSVHGDTQYF	TGTGCCAGCAGTGTTCACGGGGATACGCAGTATTTT
-	TRBV5-6	TRBJ2-2	TRBD2	CASGWTSGRAANTGELFF	TGTGCCAGCGGGTGGACTAGCGGGAGGGCCGCGAACACCGGGGAGCTGTTTTTT
-	TRBV9	TRBJ2-3	-	CASSVDPTGGGTDTQYF	TGTGCCAGCAGCGTAGATCCTACAGGGGGGGGCACAGATACGCAGTATTTT
-	TRBV2	TRBJ2-7	-	CASSVTYEQYF	TGTGCCAGCAGTGTTACCTACGAGCAGTACTTC
-	TRBV5-6	TRBJ1-1	TRBD1	CASSPVGQVLNTEAFF	TGTGCCAGCAGCCCGGTGGGACAGGTTTTGAACACTGAAGCTTTCTTT
-	TRBV13	TRBJ1-5	TRBD1	CASSAGTGANQPQHF	TGTGCCAGCAGCGCAGGGACAGGGGCTAATCAGCCCCAGCATTTT
-	TRBV19	TRBJ2-4	TRBD1	CASSKPGTGSPKNIQYF	TGTGCCAGTAGTAAGCCCGGGACAGGCTCACCCAAAAACATTCAGTACTTC